This passage covers 13 T cell receptor beta chains from one sample sequenced in a study of blood T cell repertoires in COVID-19. Using immunoSEQ multiplex PCR, the repertoire was profiled, and TCRdb retains in-frame clones only, with some absent. The sample consists of some 400,000 clones, roughly nine tenths of them appearing once. The specimen sequenced was PBMCs or T cells enriched from blood (not recorded which). These receptors all stem from a man aged 25-45 years who had recovered from COVID-19.

This rearrangement joins TRBV7-9 to TRBJ1-1, with no clear D. The germline V gene has CDR1 SEHNR and CDR2 FQNEAQ (reference sequence). CDR3 length equals 12 residues. Trimming left V 6 bases short and J 5 bases short, with 10 bases between. In DNA form, the CDR3 reads TGTGCCAGCAGTCGAGACAAAACTGAAGCTTTCTTT. This gives the protein CASSRDKTEAFF.

The chain couples TRBV19 to TRBJ1-3; D gene uncertain. The germline V gene encodes CDR1 LNHDA and CDR2 SQIVND (reference sequence). Trimming removed 7 bases from V and 0 bases from J, with 10 bases in between. The CDR3 spans 14 residues. The CDR3 sequence is CASKIQSSGNTIYF. Written as DNA, the CDR3 is TGTGCCAGTAAGATACAAAGCTCTGGAAACACCATATATTTT.

This chain joins TRBV27 and TRBJ2-2, with D hard to call. Trimming cost V 4 bases and J 0 bases, with 6 bases left between them. Germline V lookup: CDR1 MNHEY, CDR2 SMNVEV (reference sequence). The CDR3 contains 14 residues. The DNA for the CDR3 is TGTGCCAGCAGTTATACAACGAACACCGGGGAGCTGTTTTTT. It encodes CASSYTTNTGELFF.

The chain combines TRBV28 with TRBJ2-7; TRBD2 matches 9 bases. V lost 6 bases, J lost 2 bases, and 8 bases stayed unmatched. Germline CDR1 reads MDHEN; CDR2 reads SYDVKM. CDR3 length: 15 amino acids. The CDR3: CASSRSSGVAYEQYF. DNA of the CDR3: TGTGCCAGCAGCCGATCTAGCGGGGTAGCCTACGAGCAGTACTTC.

The genes are TRBV9 and TRBJ1-2; a possible D gene is TRBD1 (5 bases). The CDR3 has 16 amino acids. Germline V lookup: CDR1 SGDLS, CDR2 YYNGEE. V was trimmed by 0 bases and J by 2 bases, leaving 14 bases between them. CDR3 in DNA: TGTGCCAGCAGCGTAGCAGTCAAGGGACTCAACTATGGCTACACCTTC. Translation gives CASSVAVKGLNYGYTF.

This clone was detected only once. Other nucleotide sequences in the sample specify the same CDR3. The CDR3 DNA reads as TGTGCCTGGAGTCGACAGGGAGGACAGCCCCAGCATTTT. It translates to CAWSRQGGQPQHF. The rearrangement joins TRBV30 to TRBJ1-5; 7 bases align to TRBD1. The J segment lost 7 bases and the V segment lost 2 bases, leaving 5 bases of the junction unmatched. The germline V gene encodes CDR1 GTSNPN and CDR2 SVGIG (reference sequence). The CDR3 spans 13 residues.

The chain carries TRBV9 and TRBJ2-2; 8 bases line up with TRBD2. CDR3 length: 16 amino acids. V was clipped by 4 bases and J by 0 bases; unmatched bases: 5. In germline, CDR1 is SGDLS, CDR2 YYNGEE. The CDR3 sequence is CASSLGLDANTGELFF. DNA of the CDR3: TGTGCCAGCAGCTTGGGACTAGACGCGAACACCGGGGAGCTGTTTTTT.

This rearrangement joins TRBV19 to TRBJ1-1; no definite D call. V was cut by 7 bases and J by 1 base, with 7 bases left in between. This CDR3 spans 12 amino acids. The germline V gene has CDR1 LNHDA and CDR2 SQIVND (reference sequence). In DNA form, the CDR3 reads TGTGCCAGTAACCTCGGGAACACTGAAGCTTTCTTT. Protein product: CASNLGNTEAFF.

The gene calls are TRBV29-1 and TRBJ2-1; 13 bases align to TRBD2. The V segment lost 7 bases and the J segment 9 bases; nucleotides outside the gene matches: 3. CDR3 length equals 12 residues. Looked up from germline, CDR1 is SQVTM and CDR2 is ANQGSEA. CDR3 nucleotides: TGCAGCGGGACTAGCGGGAGTCGTGAGCAGTTCTTC. Amino acid sequence: CSGTSGSREQFF.

In its sample, this clone was seen once. The J gene is TRBJ2-1, the V gene TRBV11-2; tentatively, D is TRBD1 (5 bases). Per the germline V gene, CDR1 is SGHAT and CDR2 is FQNNGV. CDR3 length: 12 residues. The V and J ends lost 3 bases and 5 bases respectively, with 5 bases between them. CDR3 sequence: CASSFRDNEQFF. CDR3 sequence (DNA): TGTGCCAGCAGCTTCAGGGACAATGAGCAGTTCTTC.

This clone has more than one count but fewer than ten. This sequence joins TRBV29-1 and TRBJ1-2; 9 bases align to TRBD1. The CDR3 sequence is 13 residues long. Germline lookup yields CDR1 SQVTM and CDR2 ANQGSEA. V was pared by 5 bases and J by 6 bases, with 7 bases of the junction left unmatched. The CDR3 region is CSVLTGGGHGYTF. The CDR3 DNA follows: TGCAGCGTTTTGACAGGGGGAGGGCATGGCTACACCTTC.

J is TRBJ2-7 and V is TRBV19, with 12 bases fitting TRBD2. The junction had 10 bases not matched to a gene; V was cut back by 5 bases and J by 5 bases. The CDR3 is made up of 16 amino acids. Per the germline V gene, CDR1 is LNHDA and CDR2 is SQIVND (reference sequence). CDR3 in amino acids: CASSRLAGGPRNEQYF. The CDR3 nucleotides read TGTGCCAGTAGTCGTCTAGCGGGAGGGCCCAGGAACGAGCAGTACTTC.

The chain uses TRBV27 and TRBJ1-1; TRBD1 agrees at 10 bases. CDR3 length: 15 amino acids. Germline-derived CDR1 and CDR2 are MNHEY and SMNVEV (reference sequence). After removal of 4 bases from V and 0 bases from J, the junction contained 2 bases not matched to a gene. In nucleotides, the CDR3 is TGTGCCAGCAGTTCCGGGACAGGGGTGAACACTGAAGCTTTCTTT. The encoded protein is CASSSGTGVNTEAFF.